This TCR beta chain appears in the sequencing data of a study of identifying expanded T cells in peripheral blood. CDR1 and CDR2 (germline): LGHNA, YNFKEQ. V was pared by 1 base and J by 2 bases, with 12 bases between. This CDR3 region has 17 residues. Clones were read by immunoSEQ multiplex PCR, and TCRdb kept only the in-frame ones, dropping some. The sample includes fewer than 110,000 clones, around nine tenths of them seen just once. Collection occurred without any documented infections or immune events in donors. This clone has only one observation. This sequence originates from a person aged 18-70 years in good health. Material for sequencing was blood. The chain couples TRBV4-2 to TRBJ2-6, with D perhaps matching TRBD1 or TRBD2 (5 bases each). CDR3 sequence (DNA): TGTGCCAGCAGCCAAGCCTATGGGACGGCTGGGGCCAACGTCCTGACTTTC. This encodes CASSQAYGTAGANVLTF.